Shown below are 30 T cell receptor beta chains from a single sample sequenced in a study of Tregs in tolerant kidney transplant recipients. Libraries were prepared by immunoSEQ multiplex PCR; TCRdb keeps only in-frame clonotypes and omits some of them. The repertoire holds about 94,000 clones, with approximately 93% as singletons. Sequenced here: CD4+ T cells from blood, sampled before the transplant. These TCRs come from a human donor who received a combined kidney and bone marrow transplant.

The rearrangement links TRBV7-3 to TRBJ2-7, with 8 bases matching TRBD2. V shed 5 bases, J shed 4 bases, and the junction held 4 bases outside the gene matches. CDR1 is SGHTA and CDR2 is FQGTGA in the germline V gene. The CDR3 extends over 13 amino acids. The CDR3 DNA follows: TGTGCCAGCAGCCGGGGGGGCCTGTACGAGCAGTACTTC. Translated: CASSRGGLYEQYF.

The chain links TRBV12-5 to TRBJ2-5; a possible D gene is TRBD2 (5 bases). The V gene lost 4 bases and the J gene lost 5 bases, with 11 bases spanning the gap. Germline V gene data show CDR1 as LGHNT and CDR2 as FRNRAP. The CDR3 length is 13 residues. The CDR3 is CASGWRRGETQYF. DNA for the CDR3: TGTGCTAGTGGTTGGAGGCGTGGGGAGACCCAGTACTTC.

The rearrangement links TRBV6-1 to TRBJ2-3, with unresolved D. This CDR3 has 15 residues. Germline values: CDR1 MNHNS, CDR2 SASEGT. Trimming pared 5 bases from V and 2 bases from J, leaving 14 bases between. The CDR3 DNA reads TGTGCCAGCAGTATTGCGTCCTATATCACAGATACGCAGTATTTT. This sequence encodes CASSIASYITDTQYF.

The chain carries TRBV14 and TRBJ1-1, with D perhaps TRBD1 (6 bases). The germline CDR1 and CDR2 sequences are SGHDN and FVKESK. CDR3 length equals 13 residues. With 2 bases removed from V and 11 bases from J, the gap between germline ends came to 15 bases. This chain's CDR3 is CASSQFPGQMAFF. CDR3 DNA: TGTGCCAGCAGCCAATTTCCGGGACAAATGGCTTTCTTT.

The DNA for the CDR3 is TGTGCCAGCAGCGTAGCCCCCGGGATCGGCACTGAAGCTTTCTTT. Its translation: CASSVAPGIGTEAFF. This chain uses TRBV9 with TRBJ1-1, with unresolved D. V was trimmed by 0 bases and J by 4 bases, leaving 13 bases between them. This CDR3 comprises 15 residues. Germline-derived CDR1 and CDR2 are SGDLS and YYNGEE.

V gene TRBV20-1 combines with J gene TRBJ2-5, with D unresolved. The germline CDR1 and CDR2 sequences are DFQATT and SNEGSKA (reference sequence). Trimming removed 5 bases at V and 2 bases at J, with 3 bases between. The CDR3 has 10 amino acids. The CDR3, as DNA: TGCAGTGCTCTTCAAGAGACCCAGTACTTC. This gives the protein CSALQETQYF.

CDR3 region: CASSPQGGIYGYTF. The CDR3 DNA reads TGTGCCAGCAGCCCGCAGGGGGGAATATATGGCTACACCTTC. The chain is built from TRBV7-3 and TRBJ1-2; 7 nucleotides match TRBD1. CDR3 size: 14 residues. V gave up 5 bases and J gave up 5 bases; unmatched junction bases: 8. Germline CDR1 reads SGHTA; CDR2 reads FQGTGA. Filled out from reference TRBV7-3 and TRBJ1-2, the complete variable domain reads GAGVSQTPSNKVTEKGKYVELRCDPISGHTALYWYRQSLGQGPEFLIYFQGTGAADDSGLPNDRFFAVRPEGSVSTLKIQRTERGDSAVYLCASSPQGGIYGYTFGSGTRLTVV.

The chain combines TRBV21-1 with TRBJ2-7; the D call in the table, TRBD2, was not verified against the DNA. TRBV21-1 is annotated as a pseudogene. This CDR3 is built from 14 residues. CDR3 sequence: CASSKGGGNYEQYF. In DNA, the CDR3 is TGTGCCAGCAGCAAAGGGGGGGGGAACTACGAGCAGTACTTC.

This chain connects TRBV2 to TRBJ2-2; 8 nucleotides match TRBD2. CDR3 length equals 14 residues. V gave up 6 bases and J gave up 3 bases; unmatched junction bases: 3. The V gene's germline CDR1 is SNHLY and CDR2 FYNNEI. The CDR3 DNA sequence: TGTGCCAGCAGCATCGGGAGGGACACCGGGGAGCTGTTTTTT. It is translated as CASSIGRDTGELFF.

This chain joins TRBV29-1 and TRBJ2-5; D possibly corresponds to TRBD2 (6 bases). V was trimmed by 3 bases and J by 4 bases, leaving 12 bases between them. The CDR3 has 13 amino acids. Germline V CDR1 and CDR2: SQVTM, ANQGSEA. DNA of the CDR3: TGCAGCGTTGATCCAGGGCGGGGAGAGACCCAGTACTTC. Its protein is CSVDPGRGETQYF.

The chain uses TRBV5-1 and TRBJ2-1; TRBD2 matches 7 bases. The CDR3 length is 17 residues. Per germline, CDR1 SGHRS and CDR2 YFSETQ. V was clipped by 0 bases and J by 0 bases; unmatched bases: 6. The DNA of the CDR3 is TGCGCCAGCAGCTTGGCGGCGGGGGACCCCTCCTACAATGAGCAGTTCTTC. Amino acid sequence: CASSLAAGDPSYNEQFF.

The chain couples TRBV19 to TRBJ2-2; TRBD1 matches at 7 bases. The junction had 18 bases not matched to a gene; V was cut back by 5 bases and J by 3 bases. The CDR3 is 19 residues long. CDR1 is LNHDA, CDR2 SQIVND, per germline (reference sequence). The CDR3 DNA reads TGTGCCAGTAGTCCCGAGGACAGGTTGTGGGGAGTGGACACCGGGGAGCTGTTTTTT. It yields the protein CASSPEDRLWGVDTGELFF.

V is TRBV7-2 and J is TRBJ2-7, with 13 positions matching TRBD2. The germline V gene has CDR1 SGHTA and CDR2 FQGNSA. There are 18 residues in the CDR3. The ends lost 3 bases at V and 5 bases at J; junction bases unmatched: 13. The CDR3: CASSFYTSGRAINHEQYF. As DNA, the CDR3 is TGTGCCAGCAGCTTTTATACTAGCGGGAGGGCTATTAACCACGAGCAGTACTTC.

The chain carries TRBV5-1 and TRBJ1-1, with a tentative D call TRBD1 (5 bases). The CDR3 contains 16 residues. Trimming took off 3 bases at V and 6 bases at J, with 21 bases between the two ends. Per the germline V gene, CDR1 is SGHRS and CDR2 is YFSETQ. The CDR3 DNA reads as TGCGCCAGCAGCTCCCCAAGCTCCGGGGGTATCGCTGAAGCTTTCTTT. It translates to CASSSPSSGGIAEAFF.

The gene calls are TRBV9 and TRBJ1-4, with D perhaps TRBD1 (5 bases). Germline assignment: CDR1 SGDLS and CDR2 YYNGEE. Trimming shortened V by 3 bases and J by 5 bases, and 14 bases separated the two germline ends. CDR3 size: 15 residues. The CDR3 is CASSARTGLNEKLFF. The CDR3 DNA sequence: TGTGCCAGCAGCGCACGTACAGGTTTAAATGAAAAACTGTTTTTT. Looking up the rest from reference TRBV9 and TRBJ1-4 gives the full variable domain: DSGVTQTPKHLITATGQRVTLRCSPRSGDLSVYWYQQSLDQGLQFLIQYYNGEERAKGNILERFSAQQFPDLHSELNLSSLELGDSALYFCASSARTGLNEKLFFGSGTQLSVL.

The chain joins TRBV7-3 to TRBJ1-1, with 8 nucleotides matching TRBD1. Losses at the gene ends were 5 bases for V and 1 base for J; bases not matched to a gene: 3. Germline-derived CDR1 and CDR2 are SGHTA and FQGTGA. CDR3 length equals 14 residues. The CDR3 DNA follows: TGTGCCAGCAGCCTAGACAGGGGGAACACTGAAGCTTTCTTT. Its translation: CASSLDRGNTEAFF.

J is TRBJ1-6 and V is TRBV5-1; 9 nucleotides align to TRBD1. Germline V gene sequence: CDR1 SGHRS, CDR2 YFSETQ. The ends lost 1 base at V and 10 bases at J; junction bases unmatched: 9. This CDR3 is 16 amino acids long. This CDR3 reads CASSLTLGQGGSPLHF. For the CDR3, the DNA is TGCGCCAGCAGCTTGACACTGGGACAGGGCGGATCACCCCTCCACTTT.

This chain connects TRBV7-9 to TRBJ2-5, with D possibly matching TRBD2 (5 bases). Per the germline V gene, CDR1 is SEHNR and CDR2 is FQNEAQ (reference sequence). CDR3 length equals 13 residues. V lost 1 base and J 4 bases, leaving 7 bases between the germline ends. The CDR3 coding sequence is TGTGCCAGCAGCTTAGGACGGGGAGAGACCCAGTACTTC. Amino acids: CASSLGRGETQYF. The whole variable domain, filled in from reference TRBV7-9 and TRBJ2-5, reads DTGVSQNPRHKITKRGQNVTFRCDPISEHNRLYWYRQTLGQGPEFLTYFQNEAQLEKSRLLSDRFSAERPKGSFSTLEIQRTEQGDSAMYLCASSLGRGETQYFGPGTRLLVL.

The chain carries TRBV28 and TRBJ2-2; D may be TRBD1 (7 bases). V lost 7 bases and J 1 base, leaving 10 bases between the germline ends. The CDR3 contains 14 residues. Germline V gene lookup returns CDR1 MDHEN and CDR2 SYDVKM. CDR3 bases: TGTGCCAGCAACCAGGGGGGGAACACCGGGGAGCTGTTTTTT. Protein sequence: CASNQGGNTGELFF.

The chain has TRBV7-3 and TRBJ2-7; 10 bases are shared with TRBD2. Germline lookup yields CDR1 SGHTA and CDR2 FQGTGA. CDR3 length: 15 amino acids. V was pared by 5 bases and J by 6 bases, with 10 bases of the junction left unmatched. The CDR3 region has the DNA TGTGCCAGCAGCCCCGGTCTAGCGGGAGTAAGCGAGCAGTACTTC. Residues: CASSPGLAGVSEQYF.

V and J are TRBV6-6 and TRBJ2-5, with D hard to call. Germline loops: CDR1 MNHNY, CDR2 SVGAGI (reference sequence). Trimming took 6 bases from V and 3 from J, leaving 5 bases between them. The CDR3 is made up of 11 amino acids. The CDR3: CASRLEETQYF. The CDR3, as DNA: TGTGCCAGCAGACTCGAAGAGACCCAGTACTTC.

On this clone: The junction shows a germline mismatch at one end, possibly a read error. The sample holds other DNA sequences that translate to the same CDR3. The chain joins TRBV30 to TRBJ1-6; 7 bases fit TRBD1. CDR1 GTSNPN and CDR2 SVGIG come from the germline V gene (reference sequence). The CDR3 is 14 amino acids. The DNA of the CDR3 is TGTGCCTGGACCGGGACAGCAAATAATTCCCCCCTCCACTTT. Its translation is CAWTGTANNSPLHF.

The J gene is TRBJ2-7, the V gene TRBV10-3, with 11 bases aligning to TRBD1. This CDR3 has 13 amino acids. V trimming: 6 bases; J trimming: 5 bases; junction bases outside the gene matches: 3. CDR1 and CDR2 from the germline V gene are ENHRY and SYGVKD. The CDR3 nucleotides are TGTGCCATCAGCAGGACAGGGGGCGACGAGCAGTACTTC. Protein sequence: CAISRTGGDEQYF.

This chain links TRBV7-3 with TRBJ2-2; possibly TRBD1 for D (6 bases). CDR1 is SGHTA, CDR2 FQGTGA, per germline. Trimming stripped 5 bases from V and 8 bases from J, with 9 bases between. The CDR3 loop spans 12 amino acids. The CDR3 loop is CASSRGQGELFF. The CDR3, as DNA: TGTGCCAGCAGCCGAGGACAGGGGGAGCTGTTTTTT.

The CDR3 sequence is CASSMVPKGYQETQYF. For the CDR3, the DNA is TGTGCCAGCAGCATGGTCCCCAAGGGGTACCAAGAGACCCAGTACTTC. The chain combines TRBV11-2 with TRBJ2-5; D may be TRBD1 (5 bases). V gave up 5 bases and J gave up 0 bases, with 16 bases separating them. CDR3 length: 16 residues. Germline V CDR1 and CDR2: SGHAT, FQNNGV.

The chain has TRBV7-9 and TRBJ2-3; 9 bases align to TRBD2. CDR3 length equals 16 residues. V lost 1 base, J lost 1 base, and 3 bases stayed unmatched. CDR1 SEHNR and CDR2 FQNEAQ come from the germline V gene (reference sequence). This chain's CDR3 is CASSLGTSAGTDTQYF. The CDR3 DNA follows: TGTGCCAGCAGCTTAGGGACTAGCGCCGGCACAGATACGCAGTATTTT.

The chain uses TRBV27 and TRBJ2-5; D might be TRBD2 (6 bases). From germline, CDR1 is MNHEY and CDR2 SMNVEV (reference sequence). There are 14 residues in the CDR3. Trimming pared 3 bases from V and 2 bases from J, leaving 10 bases between. The CDR3 loop reads CASSFSGYQETQYF. CDR3 coding DNA: TGTGCCAGCAGTTTTAGCGGTTATCAAGAGACCCAGTACTTC.

The rearrangement joins TRBV6-1 to TRBJ1-2, with TRBD1 matching 8 bases. This CDR3 region has 15 residues. Germline assignment: CDR1 MNHNS and CDR2 SASEGT. J gave up 5 bases and V 0 bases, and 5 bases lay outside the gene matches. This chain's CDR3 is CASSEANRGEYGYTF. The CDR3 nucleotides read TGTGCCAGCAGTGAAGCTAACAGGGGGGAGTATGGCTACACCTTC.

CDR3 in amino acids: CASTPSSGIEQFF. Here the CDR3 DNA reads TGTGCCAGCACCCCTTCTAGCGGGATTGAGCAGTTCTTC. The V and J genes are TRBV11-3 and TRBJ2-1, with 9 bases identical to TRBD2. The length of the CDR3 is 13 residues. V dropped 7 bases and J dropped 9; count of bases not matched to a gene: 7. Per the germline V gene, CDR1 is SGHNT and CDR2 is YENEEA.

This chain uses TRBV7-3 with TRBJ2-5; D might be TRBD2 (6 bases). V gave up 4 bases and J gave up 1 base, with 7 bases separating them. The germline V gene encodes CDR1 SGHTA and CDR2 FQGTGA. The CDR3 loop spans 13 amino acids. The DNA for the CDR3 is TGTGCCAGCAGCTGGGGGGTCCAAGAGACCCAGTACTTC. This codes for CASSWGVQETQYF.